The subject of this entry is one TCR beta chain. What it recognizes is unknown. Newly diagnosed hyperthyroidism patients aged 18 to 65 years had disease lasting under 2 months. Any patient presenting with uncontrolled infection, other autoimmune disease, pregnancy or lactation was left out. The PBMCs had their origin in 10 ml of fresh peripheral blood. The sample belongs to a study of T cells in Graves' hyperthyroidism and ophthalmopathy. General study findings and limits: In the blood, most expanded thyroid clonotypes above 0.001 appeared as well.

Amplification of TCR beta CDR3 regions used RNA as the template. A set of HTBI primers served as the primers for a first-round RT-PCR of the TCR CDR3. TCRdb reanalysed the multiplex PCR reads using MiXCR and keeps one entry per CDR3 protein. The sample lists more than 500,000 distinct CDR3 sequences, roughly 17% occurring once. The V end lost 8 bases, the J end lost 0 bases, and 16 bases lay between the germline ends. This CDR3 has 15 residues. The clonotype was recovered from a woman in her thirties with Graves' hyperthyroidism. The V and J genes are TRBV12-3 or TRBV12-4 and TRBJ1-2; D possibly corresponds to TRBD1 (5 bases). Sample: blood. The chain's CDR3 is CASSSLGGTNYGYTF. Written as DNA, the CDR3 is TGTGCCAGCTCCTCATTGGGGGGTACTAACTATGGCTACACCTTC.